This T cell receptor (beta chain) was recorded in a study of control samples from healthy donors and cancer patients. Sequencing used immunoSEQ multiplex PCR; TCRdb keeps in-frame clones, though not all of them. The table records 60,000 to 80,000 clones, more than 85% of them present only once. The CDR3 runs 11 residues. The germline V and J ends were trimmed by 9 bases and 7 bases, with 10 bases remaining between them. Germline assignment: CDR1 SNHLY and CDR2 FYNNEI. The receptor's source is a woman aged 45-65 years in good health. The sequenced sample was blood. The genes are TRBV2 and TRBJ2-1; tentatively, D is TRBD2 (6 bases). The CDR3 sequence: CARTGDNEQFF. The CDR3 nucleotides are TGTGCCAGGACGGGGGATAATGAGCAGTTCTTC.